This note documents a single TCR beta chain sequence. This clone has just one count. What this receptor recognizes is not known. Base-call qualities are not available, and no considerably larger clone is one nucleotide away. This sample stems from a study of T cell responses to AZD1222 COVID-19 vaccine (dated by TCRdb to the early 2020s). Broadly, across the study: TCR sequencing was performed for approximately 240 trial participants, of whom around 200 were given two doses of AZD1222 and roughly 25 were given two doses of MenACWY control vaccine. Trial participants were enrolled by age into subgroups of 18-55, 56-69 and 70-plus years, and roughly 160, 29 and 62 TCR-sequenced participants, respectively, were included in these subgroups. Findings and caveats that apply to the study as a whole: In the small 56-69-year group, the increase in depth fell short of significance, most likely because of low power. Because no samples from the day 14 peak response were available, repertoires could be characterized only after the peak T cell response. The vaccine-associated CD4 TCRs covered the entire spike protein, and the dominant responses fell in regions 160-218 and 743-854. Conclusions about previously exposed vaccinees were limited because only a handful of AZD1222 recipients were SARS-CoV-2 seropositive at baseline. Participants were mostly white British, with more females than males. The authors suggested clonal diversity may have been underestimated. Spike-specific TCR breadth and depth rose significantly after two AZD1222 doses compared with day 0 and with MenACWY recipients. Epitopes outside the regions mutated in the B.1.351 and B.1.1.7 variants were reportedly recognized by nearly half of the unique spike-specific TCRs.

The CDR3 regions of human TCRbeta chains were analyzed by immunosequencing. The paper's processing steps were these. Repertoire TCRs were checked for matches against a reference library of SARS-CoV-2-specific TCRs that had been generated using the MIRA antigen-specificity platform. Breadth was defined as the fraction of unique TCRs that were SARS-CoV-2-associated. Depth was defined as the fraction of total T cells that were SARS-CoV-2-associated. Using the MIRA data, each spike-specific TCR was assigned both to the spike region to which the TCR was reactive and to a CD4 or CD8 class. Log10-transformed breadth and depth values were compared by one-way ANOVA with Sidak's multiple comparisons tests. Held by TCRdb, this immuneACCESS table contains in-frame sequences only and omits some clones. Under half of the omission traces to an unresolved V gene where checked; the cause of the rest is unknown. V, J and clone size are those of that table, while D and trimming were read from the DNA. This sample is represented by about 93,000 clones; 75% to 90% of them were singletons. The ten largest clones capture more than 2% of the sample.

The sample's time point label, decoded: about 28 days (+/-7) after the second vaccine dose. AZD1222 recipients with second doses at about 4 weeks or about 12 weeks were pooled, because spike-specific TCR depth and breadth did not differ between schedules. Vaccinee samples came from UK trials COV001 and COV002, including a single-blind randomized controlled phase 2/3 trial of AZD1222 (ChAdOx1 nCoV-19) in healthy adults. Trial participant PBMC samples were collected at day 0 and day 28 after the second dose for TCRbeta chain sequencing. Spanning cysteine to phenylalanine, the CDR3 consists of 16 amino acids. Of all the DNA, just the CDR3 is kept, 48 bases in frame from base 1. After removal of 2 bases from V and 3 bases from J, the junction retains 2 bases not matched to a gene. Sequences SGHVS (CDR1) and FNYEAQ (CDR2) are obtained from the germline V gene.

This sequence originates from an adult who received the AZD1222 COVID-19 vaccine. The rearranged chain carries TRBV7-6 and TRBJ2-1, with 12 bases in between that match TRBD2. The sample in question was peripheral blood, obtained 28 days after the second AZD1222 dose. CDR3 protein: CASSLPGLAGYNEQFF. The DNA sequence follows: TGTGCCAGCAGCTTACCGGGACTAGCGGGCTACAATGAGCAGTTCTTC.